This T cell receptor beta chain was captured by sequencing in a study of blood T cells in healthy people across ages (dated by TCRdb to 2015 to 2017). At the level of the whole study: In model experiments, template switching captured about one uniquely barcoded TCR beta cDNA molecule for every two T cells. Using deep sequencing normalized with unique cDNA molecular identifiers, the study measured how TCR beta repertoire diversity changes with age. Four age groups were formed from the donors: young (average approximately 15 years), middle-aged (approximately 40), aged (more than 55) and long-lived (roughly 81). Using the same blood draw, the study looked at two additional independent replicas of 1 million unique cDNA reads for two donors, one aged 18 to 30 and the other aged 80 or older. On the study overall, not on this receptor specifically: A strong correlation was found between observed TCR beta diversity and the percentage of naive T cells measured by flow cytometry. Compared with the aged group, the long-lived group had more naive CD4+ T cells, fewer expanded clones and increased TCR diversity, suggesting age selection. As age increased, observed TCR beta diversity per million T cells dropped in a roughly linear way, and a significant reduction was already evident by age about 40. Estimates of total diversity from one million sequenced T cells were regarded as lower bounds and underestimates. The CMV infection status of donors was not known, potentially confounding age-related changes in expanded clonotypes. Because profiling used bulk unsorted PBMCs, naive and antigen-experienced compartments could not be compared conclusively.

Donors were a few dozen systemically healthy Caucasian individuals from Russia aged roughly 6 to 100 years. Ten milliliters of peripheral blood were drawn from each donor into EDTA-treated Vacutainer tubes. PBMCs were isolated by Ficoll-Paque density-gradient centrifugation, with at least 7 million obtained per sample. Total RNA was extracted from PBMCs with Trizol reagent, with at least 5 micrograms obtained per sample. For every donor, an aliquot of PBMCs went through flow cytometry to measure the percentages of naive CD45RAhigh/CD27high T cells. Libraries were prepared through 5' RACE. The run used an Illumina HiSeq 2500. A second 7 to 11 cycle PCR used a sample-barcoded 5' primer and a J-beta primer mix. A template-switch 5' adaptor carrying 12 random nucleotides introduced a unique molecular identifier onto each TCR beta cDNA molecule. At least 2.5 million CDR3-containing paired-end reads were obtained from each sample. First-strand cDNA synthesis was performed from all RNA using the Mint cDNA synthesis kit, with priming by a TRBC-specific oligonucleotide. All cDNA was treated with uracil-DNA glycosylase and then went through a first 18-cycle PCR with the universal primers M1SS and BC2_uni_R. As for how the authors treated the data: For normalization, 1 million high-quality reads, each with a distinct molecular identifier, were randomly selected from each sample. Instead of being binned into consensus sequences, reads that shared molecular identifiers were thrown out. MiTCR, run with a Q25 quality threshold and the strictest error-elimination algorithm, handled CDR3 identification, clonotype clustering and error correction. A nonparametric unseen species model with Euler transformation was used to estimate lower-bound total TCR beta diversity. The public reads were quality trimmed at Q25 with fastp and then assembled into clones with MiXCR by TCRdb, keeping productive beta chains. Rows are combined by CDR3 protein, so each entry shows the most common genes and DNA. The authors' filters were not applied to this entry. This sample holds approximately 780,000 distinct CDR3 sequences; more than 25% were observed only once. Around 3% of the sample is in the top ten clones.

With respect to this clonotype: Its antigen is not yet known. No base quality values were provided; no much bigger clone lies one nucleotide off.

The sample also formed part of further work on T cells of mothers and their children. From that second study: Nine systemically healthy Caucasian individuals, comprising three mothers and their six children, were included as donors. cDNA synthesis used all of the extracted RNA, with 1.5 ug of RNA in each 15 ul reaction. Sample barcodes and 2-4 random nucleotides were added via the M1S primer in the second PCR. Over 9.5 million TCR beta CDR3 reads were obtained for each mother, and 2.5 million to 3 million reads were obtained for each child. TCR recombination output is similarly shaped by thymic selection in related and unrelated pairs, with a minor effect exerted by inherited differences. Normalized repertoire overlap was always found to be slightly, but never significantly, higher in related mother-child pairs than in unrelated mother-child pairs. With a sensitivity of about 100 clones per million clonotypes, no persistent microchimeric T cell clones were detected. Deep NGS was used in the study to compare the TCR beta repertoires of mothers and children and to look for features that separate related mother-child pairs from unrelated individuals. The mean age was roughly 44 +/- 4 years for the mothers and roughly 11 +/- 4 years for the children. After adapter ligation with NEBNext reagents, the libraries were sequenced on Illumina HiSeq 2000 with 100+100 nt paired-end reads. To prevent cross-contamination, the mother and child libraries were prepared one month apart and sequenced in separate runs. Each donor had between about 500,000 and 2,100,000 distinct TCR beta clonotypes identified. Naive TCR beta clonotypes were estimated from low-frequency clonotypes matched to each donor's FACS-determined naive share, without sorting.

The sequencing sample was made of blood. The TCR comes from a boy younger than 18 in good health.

The sequenced DNA is TGTGCCAGCAGCTTAGCGGGGGAGGGGGCGAGATCTGAAGCTTTCTTT. Translated, this is CASSLAGEGARSEAFF. The V gene is TRBV7-9 and the J gene is TRBJ1-1; a stretch of 7 junction bases matches TRBD1. Its CDR3 holds 16 amino acids, cysteine through phenylalanine. The sequence is cut down to CDR3 DNA, 48 bases in frame from base 1. CDR1 and CDR2 were assigned from the germline V gene (reference sequence) as SEHNR and FQNEAQ. At the junction V is shortened by 0 bases and J by 6 bases; bases outside the gene matches: 10.